Listed below are T cell receptor beta chains from one sample, sequenced in a study of blood T cell repertoires in COVID-19. Sequencing was performed with immunoSEQ multiplex PCR; in TCRdb, only in-frame clones are kept and a portion is missing. The sample consists of some 190,000 clones, roughly 83% of them appearing once. Sequencing was performed on PBMCs or T cells enriched from blood (not recorded which). These TCRs come from a woman in her 30s who had recovered from COVID-19. CDR3s include the opening cysteine and the closing phenylalanine or tryptophan. A D gene is named only where the DNA matches it firmly. Clone size is stated in some rows and not others, as once, few, many or a class when expanded.

V gene,D gene,clone size,J gene,CDR3 DNA,CDR3 protein
TRBV5-1,TRBD1,.,TRBJ1-1,TGCGCCAGCAGTTGGGGGACAGAGGGCACTGAAGCTTTCTTT,CASSWGTEGTEAFF
TRBV6-5,.,.,TRBJ1-1,TGTGCCAGCAGACAAGACAGCCCTTATGAAGCTTTCTTT,CASRQDSPYEAFF
TRBV6-5,TRBD1,.,TRBJ2-7,TGTGCCAGCAGTTACGGGACAGAAACCTACGAGCAGTACTTC,CASSYGTETYEQYF
TRBV20-1,.,.,TRBJ1-5,TGCAGTGCTAGTCCGTCGGGGGAGGGCAATCAGCCCCAGCATTTT,CSASPSGEGNQPQHF
TRBV5-1,TRBD2,.,TRBJ2-2,TGCGCCAGCGCCATCGGGTGGACTAGCGAAATAGGGGAGCTGTTTTTT,CASAIGWTSEIGELFF
TRBV11-3,TRBD1,.,TRBJ2-7,TGTGCCAGCAGCCTGGGGACAGGCACCTACGAGCAGTACTTC,CASSLGTGTYEQYF
TRBV15,TRBD1,.,TRBJ2-7,TGTGCCACCAGCGCCCGAGCGGGACAGGGGATGGGGGAGCAGTACTTC,CATSARAGQGMGEQYF
TRBV6-5,TRBD1,.,TRBJ2-1,TGTGTCCACGGGGACAGGTGTAATGAGCAGTTCTTC,CVHGDRCNEQFF
TRBV10-3,TRBD1,.,TRBJ2-5,TGTGCCATCAGTGTCTCGGGACAGGGGACCGAGACCCAGTACTTC,CAISVSGQGTETQYF
TRBV7-3,.,once,TRBJ2-6,TGTGCCAGCAGCTTAACTGGCAGGATCTCTGGGGCCAACGTCCTGACTTTC,CASSLTGRISGANVLTF
TRBV19,.,.,TRBJ1-1,TGTGCCAGTAGTTTCACAAGTAAGTCTAACACTGAAGCTTTCTTT,CASSFTSKSNTEAFF
TRBV7-2,.,once,TRBJ1-3,TGTGCCAGCAGCTTAACTCATTCCGGAAACACCATATATTTT,CASSLTHSGNTIYF
TRBV11-2,.,.,TRBJ2-3,TGTGCCAGCAGCGCGACTACCTCTGTTACGCAGTATTTT,CASSATTSVTQYF
TRBV6-5,.,.,TRBJ1-1,TGTGCCAGCAGTTACTCGCGCGACACCACTGAAGCTTTCTTT,CASSYSRDTTEAFF
TRBV10-3,.,.,TRBJ1-2,TGTGCCATCAGTTCGAATCAAGGCGGCGGTTCTAACTATGGCTACACCTTC,CAISSNQGGGSNYGYTF
TRBV2,.,few,TRBJ2-2,TGTGCCAGCAAATTATACCAGCGAGACACCGGGGAGCTGTTTTTT,CASKLYQRDTGELFF
TRBV10-2,TRBD1,.,TRBJ1-2,TGCGCCAGCAGTGAGGTTGGGACAGGGGGAAGGGATGGCTACACCTTC,CASSEVGTGGRDGYTF
TRBV11-2,TRBD2,.,TRBJ2-5,TGTGCCAGCAGCTCCAGCGGGACTGAGACCCAGTACTTC,CASSSSGTETQYF
TRBV7-2,TRBD1,.,TRBJ2-7,TGTGCCAGCAGCCCCGACAGGGCAGGGAACTACGAGCAGTACTTC,CASSPDRAGNYEQYF
TRBV29-1,TRBD2,.,TRBJ2-2,TGCAGCGTTGGGGGGACTAGTTTCACCGGGGAGCTGTTTTTT,CSVGGTSFTGELFF
TRBV7-8,TRBD1,.,TRBJ2-1,TGTGCCAGCAGCCAAGACCGGGACAGGGGTCAGTTCTTC,CASSQDRDRGQFF
TRBV5-1,TRBD1,.,TRBJ1-3,TGCGCCAGCAGCCTTCAGGGGGCAGATACTGGAAACACCATATATTTT,CASSLQGADTGNTIYF
TRBV5-1,.,.,TRBJ1-4,TGCGCCAGCAGTCCGGCGCAGGGTAATGAAAAACTGTTTTTT,CASSPAQGNEKLFF
TRBV5-1,.,.,TRBJ2-7,TGCGCCAGCAGCTTTATCCTAGGCGGGACCTCCTACGAGCAGTACTTC,CASSFILGGTSYEQYF
TRBV3-1/TRBV3-2,TRBD1,.,TRBJ2-7,TGTGCCAGCAGCCAACGACAGGGGCCCTCCTACGAGCAGTACTTC,CASSQRQGPSYEQYF
TRBV11-2,.,once,TRBJ2-1,TGTGTCAGCAGCTTACGTAGAGGTCCTTCCTACAATGAGCAGTTCTTC,CVSSLRRGPSYNEQFF